The entry below gives a single T cell receptor beta chain sequence along with its context. Its antigen remains unidentified. This sample stems from a study of PD-1 blockade in classical Hodgkin lymphoma. Study-wide findings and caveats: Unlike CD8+ TCR diversity, which did not rise significantly by C4D1, CD4+ TCR diversity did. Whatever underlies the repertoire differences (possibly disease activity or prior therapy) remains undefined. Exclusion was the outcome for patients who began nivolumab under 1 year after ASCT. Complete responders entered with baseline diversity on par with newly diagnosed patients, the results showed.

Each and every patient relapsed after autologous stem cell transplantation, and patients got differing brentuximab vedotin exposure. Sequencing used immunoSEQ multiplex PCR; TCRdb keeps in-frame clones, though not all of them. This table has fewer than 15,000 clones, about 87% appearing once. CDR1 SGDLS and CDR2 YYNGEE come from the germline V gene. The V gene lost 0 bases and the J gene lost 0 bases, with 9 bases spanning the gap. This CDR3 spans 16 amino acids. The sample here was peripheral blood mononuclear cells (PBMCs), taken at baseline. This TCR was recovered from a human donor with classical Hodgkin lymphoma. This chain uses TRBV9 with TRBJ1-4; D is unresolved. The CDR3 nucleotides are TGTGCCAGCAGCGTAGCGGGGTTCACAACTAATGAAAAACTGTTTTTT. It encodes CASSVAGFTTNEKLFF.